This entry describes one TCR beta chain. The antigen is undetermined. Profiled with immunoSEQ multiplex PCR; TCRdb holds only in-frame clones, not every one. Of more than 20,000 clones listed, around 73% are singletons. The sample is drawn from a study of T cells after posttransplantation cyclophosphamide. Findings and caveats of the study: After PTCy, TRB diversity resembled that of CNI/methotrexate controls.

Losses at the gene ends were 4 bases for V and 3 bases for J; bases not matched to a gene: 8. Germline loops: CDR1 SGHKS, CDR2 YYEKEE (reference sequence). This CDR3 is 15 amino acids long. This clonotype was obtained from a woman between 55 and 75 years old in good health, CMV-negative, and a related stem cell transplant donor. V is TRBV5-5 and J is TRBJ1-2; 8 bases match TRBD1. Input material: memory CD4+ T cells sorted from PBMCs. As DNA, the CDR3 is TGTGCCAGCAGCCTGGGGACAGGAAGTTACTATGGCTACACCTTC. It translates to CASSLGTGSYYGYTF.